This passage covers 10 T cell receptor beta chains from one sample sequenced in a study of T cell clonotyping in hematopoietic cell transplantation. Profiled with immunoSEQ multiplex PCR; TCRdb holds only in-frame clones, not every one. The sample shows more than 3,500 clones, about 74% of them seen only once. This specimen was PBMCs, taken 100 days after allogeneic stem cell transplant. Every receptor here comes from a male patient aged 55 to 69 who had an allogeneic stem cell transplant, so the T cells may come from the graft donor. Some clones in this sample may be carry-over from other donors' samples.

This chain joins TRBV21-1 and TRBJ2-1; no DNA check was done on the table's D call, TRBD1. TRBV21-1 corresponds to a pseudogene. The CDR3 has 17 amino acids. CDR3 DNA: TGTGCCAGCCGTACACCGTACCGGGACAGGGGCTACAATGAGCAGTTCTTC. It is translated as CASRTPYRDRGYNEQFF.

The chain couples TRBV29-1 to TRBJ2-1, with D possibly matching TRBD2 (6 bases). V lost 3 bases and J lost 0, with 9 bases in between. Germline values: CDR1 SQVTM, CDR2 ANQGSEA. The CDR3 runs 14 residues. The CDR3: CSVEGLRSYNEQFF. For the CDR3, the DNA is TGCAGCGTTGAGGGACTTCGCTCCTACAATGAGCAGTTCTTC.

Only one count was recorded for this clone. The chain links TRBV29-1 to TRBJ1-2; the D gene is possibly TRBD1 (6 bases). The CDR3 spans 16 residues. Trimming took off 0 bases at V and 0 bases at J, with 14 bases between the two ends. Germline V gene lookup returns CDR1 SQVTM and CDR2 ANQGSEA. CDR3 nucleotides: TGCAGCGTTGAAGATAGGGACACAGGGCCTAACTATGGCTACACCTTC. It translates to CSVEDRDTGPNYGYTF.

The chain links TRBV28 to TRBJ2-7, with D uncertain. Germline V gene lookup returns CDR1 MDHEN and CDR2 SYDVKM. V shed 1 base and J shed 0 bases, with 10 bases lying between them. The CDR3 has 15 residues. As DNA, the CDR3 is TGTGCCAGCAGTTTATTTCTCGGTCCCTCCTACGAGCAGTACTTC. It specifies CASSLFLGPSYEQYF.

J is TRBJ2-5 and V is TRBV4-3; 9 positions match TRBD1. CDR3 length: 16 residues. V trimming: 1 base; J trimming: 2 bases; junction bases outside the gene matches: 5. Per germline, CDR1 LGHNA and CDR2 YSLEER. CDR3 sequence reads: CASSQGTGAKQETQYF. CDR3 in DNA: TGCGCCAGCAGCCAAGGGACAGGGGCAAAACAAGAGACCCAGTACTTC.

The rearrangement joins TRBV5-6 to TRBJ1-5, with no clear D. From germline, CDR1 is SGHDT and CDR2 YYEEEE. This CDR3 is 13 amino acids long. Trimming cost V 4 bases and J 9 bases, with 14 bases left between them. Here the CDR3 reads CASSDAGVSPQHF. CDR3 nucleotide sequence: TGTGCCAGCAGCGACGCCGGGGTGTCGCCCCAGCATTTT. Full variable domain (remainder filled in from reference TRBV5-6 and TRBJ1-5): DAGVTQSPTHLIKTRGQQVTLRCSPKSGHDTVSWYQQALGQGPQFIFQYYEEEERQRGNFPDRFSGHQFPNYSSELNVNALLLGDSALYLCASSDAGVSPQHFGDGTRLSIL.

This clone was seen more than once but under ten times. The V and J genes are TRBV5-1 and TRBJ1-1, with a possible D match to TRBD1 (5 bases). This CDR3 is 14 amino acids long. Trimming pared 1 base from V and 2 bases from J, leaving 9 bases between. Looked up from germline, CDR1 is SGHRS and CDR2 is YFSETQ. The CDR3 region is CASSLRQGNTEAFF. CDR3 bases: TGCGCCAGCAGCTTGAGGCAGGGTAACACTGAAGCTTTCTTT.

By share, this clone counts as medium-sized. This chain joins TRBV14 and TRBJ2-7; 7 bases align to TRBD2. Trimming at V came to 4 bases and at J to 4 bases, leaving 4 bases not matched to a gene. There are 13 residues in the CDR3. Germline-derived CDR1 and CDR2 are SGHDN and FVKESK. CDR3 bases: TGTGCCAGCAGCCGGCGGGGGTCGTACGAGCAGTACTTC. Its translation is CASSRRGSYEQYF.

The genes are TRBV7-2 and TRBJ1-5; D uncertain. Germline-derived CDR1 and CDR2 are SGHTA and FQGNSA. The V end was cut by 6 bases, the J end by 0 bases, with 12 bases between. The CDR3 runs to 15 residues. CDR3 sequence: CASRLASYSNQPQHF. CDR3 DNA: TGTGCCAGCAGACTTGCATCATATAGCAATCAGCCCCAGCATTTT. Based on the CDR3 plus reference TRBV7-2 and TRBJ1-5, the full variable domain is GAGVSQSPSNKVTEKGKDVELRCDPISGHTALYWYRQSLGQGLEFLIYFQGNSAPDKSGLPSDRFSAERTGGSVSTLTIQRTQQEDSAVYLCASRLASYSNQPQHFGDGTRLSIL.

V and J are TRBV30 and TRBJ1-2; a weak D match, TRBD1 (5 bases). Germline CDR1 is GTSNPN and CDR2 is SVGIG (reference sequence). This CDR3 is 12 amino acids long. V lost 1 base, J lost 6 bases, and 9 bases lay in between. The CDR3 nucleotides read TGTGCCTGGAGTGGATGGGGGGATGGCTACACCTTC. Its translation: CAWSGWGDGYTF.